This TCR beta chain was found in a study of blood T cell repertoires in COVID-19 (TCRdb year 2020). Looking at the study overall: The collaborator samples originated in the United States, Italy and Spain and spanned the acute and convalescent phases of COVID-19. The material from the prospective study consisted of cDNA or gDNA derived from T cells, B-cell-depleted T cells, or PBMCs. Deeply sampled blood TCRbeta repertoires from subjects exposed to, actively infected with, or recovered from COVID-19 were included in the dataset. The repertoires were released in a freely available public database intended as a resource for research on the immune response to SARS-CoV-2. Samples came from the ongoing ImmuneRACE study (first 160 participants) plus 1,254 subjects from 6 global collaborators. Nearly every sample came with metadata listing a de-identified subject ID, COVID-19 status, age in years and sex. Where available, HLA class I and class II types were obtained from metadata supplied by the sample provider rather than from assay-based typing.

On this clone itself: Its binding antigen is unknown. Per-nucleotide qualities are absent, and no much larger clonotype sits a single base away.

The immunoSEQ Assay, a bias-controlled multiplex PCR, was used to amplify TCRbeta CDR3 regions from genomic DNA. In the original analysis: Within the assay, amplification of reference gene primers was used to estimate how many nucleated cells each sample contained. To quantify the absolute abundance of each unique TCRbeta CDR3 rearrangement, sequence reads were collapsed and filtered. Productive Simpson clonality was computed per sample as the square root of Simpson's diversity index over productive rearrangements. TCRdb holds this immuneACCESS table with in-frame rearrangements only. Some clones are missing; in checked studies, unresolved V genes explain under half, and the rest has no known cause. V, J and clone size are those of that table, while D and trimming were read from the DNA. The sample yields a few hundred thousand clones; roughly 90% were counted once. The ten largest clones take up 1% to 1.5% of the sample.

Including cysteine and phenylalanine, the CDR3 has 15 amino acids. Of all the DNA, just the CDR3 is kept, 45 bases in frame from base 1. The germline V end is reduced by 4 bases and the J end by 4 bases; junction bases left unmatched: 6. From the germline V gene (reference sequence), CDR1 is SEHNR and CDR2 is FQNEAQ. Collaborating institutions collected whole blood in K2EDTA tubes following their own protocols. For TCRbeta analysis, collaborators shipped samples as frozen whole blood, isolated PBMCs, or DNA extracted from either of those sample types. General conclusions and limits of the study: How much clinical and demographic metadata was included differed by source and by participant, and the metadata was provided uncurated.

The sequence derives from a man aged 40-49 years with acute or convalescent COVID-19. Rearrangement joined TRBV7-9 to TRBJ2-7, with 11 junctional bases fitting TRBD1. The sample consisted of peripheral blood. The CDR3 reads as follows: CASSSGQGANYEQYF. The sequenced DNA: TGTGCCAGCAGCTCCGGACAGGGGGCCAATTACGAGCAGTACTTC.